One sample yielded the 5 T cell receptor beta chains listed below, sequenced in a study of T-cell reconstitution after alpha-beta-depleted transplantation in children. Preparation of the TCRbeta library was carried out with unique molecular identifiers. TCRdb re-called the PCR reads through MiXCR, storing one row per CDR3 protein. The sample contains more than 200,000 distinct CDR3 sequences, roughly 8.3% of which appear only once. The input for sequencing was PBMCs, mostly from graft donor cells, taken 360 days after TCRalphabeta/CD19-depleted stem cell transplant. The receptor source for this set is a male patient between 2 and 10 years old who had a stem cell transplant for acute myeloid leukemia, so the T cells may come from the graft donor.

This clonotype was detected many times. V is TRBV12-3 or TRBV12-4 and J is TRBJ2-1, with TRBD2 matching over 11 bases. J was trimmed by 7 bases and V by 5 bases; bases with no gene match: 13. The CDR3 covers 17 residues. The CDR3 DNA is TGTGCCAGCAGTGTTTCTGGGACTAGCGGAGCTGGGAATGAGCAGTTCTTC. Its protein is CASSVSGTSGAGNEQFF.

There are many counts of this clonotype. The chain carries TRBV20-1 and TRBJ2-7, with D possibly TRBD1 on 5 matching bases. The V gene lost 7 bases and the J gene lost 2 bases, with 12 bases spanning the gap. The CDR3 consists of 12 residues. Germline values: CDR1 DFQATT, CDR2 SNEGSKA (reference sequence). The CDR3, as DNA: TGCAGTGTTACAGGTACAGCCTACGAGCAGTACGTC. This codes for CSVTGTAYEQYV.

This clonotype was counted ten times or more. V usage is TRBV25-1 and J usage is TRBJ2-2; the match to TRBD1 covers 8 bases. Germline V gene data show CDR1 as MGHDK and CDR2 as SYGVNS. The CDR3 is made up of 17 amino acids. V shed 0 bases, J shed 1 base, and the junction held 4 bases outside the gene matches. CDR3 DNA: TGTGCCAGCAGTGAATATTTTGGGACAGGGAACACCGGGGAGCTGTTTTTT. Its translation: CASSEYFGTGNTGELFF.

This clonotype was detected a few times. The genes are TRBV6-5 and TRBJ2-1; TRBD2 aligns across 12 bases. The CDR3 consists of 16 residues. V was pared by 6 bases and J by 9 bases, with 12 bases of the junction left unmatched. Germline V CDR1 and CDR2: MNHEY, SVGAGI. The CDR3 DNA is TGTGCCAGCAGGTACCGACTAGCGGGGGAGGCTGGTGAGCAGTTCTTC. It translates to CASRYRLAGEAGEQFF.

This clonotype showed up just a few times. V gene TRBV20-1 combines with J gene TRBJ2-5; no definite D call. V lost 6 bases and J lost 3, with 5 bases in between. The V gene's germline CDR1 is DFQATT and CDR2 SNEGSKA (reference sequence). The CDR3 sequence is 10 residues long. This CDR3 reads CSAVEETQYF. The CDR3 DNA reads TGCAGTGCGGTAGAAGAGACCCAGTACTTC.